This entry concerns a single T cell receptor (beta chain). Its antigen is not identified. The sample originates from a study of CD8 T cells in ankylosing spondylitis. Whole-study findings and limits: Certain motif variants had earlier been reported in reactive arthritis synovial fluid and blood. The clones that were linked to disease were reported to be significantly enriched in matched synovial fluid samples from ankylosing spondylitis patients.

Quantitative barcoded 5'-RACE was used to prepare TCR beta libraries. TCRdb passed the 5' RACE reads through MiXCR, listing each CDR3 protein once. This table holds some 350,000 distinct CDR3 sequences, about 15% found once. The CDR3 runs 11 residues. Germline lookup yields CDR1 DFQATT and CDR2 SNEGSKA (reference sequence). V lost 6 bases to trimming and J lost 6 bases, with 10 bases between them. The TCR was taken from a male donor with ankylosing spondylitis or in good health (not recorded which). J is TRBJ2-3 and V is TRBV20-1; maybe TRBD2 (5 bases). Sequencing input: blood, either unsorted or a sorted T cell fraction (not recorded which). The DNA of the CDR3 is TGCAGTGCGCTGTTAGCGGATACGCAGTATTTT. Its protein product is CSALLADTQYF.